Many counts were recorded for the clone carrying this T cell receptor (beta chain). Among the patients, aged 18 to 65, hyperthyroidism was newly diagnosed and had lasted under 2 months. The data derive from a study of T cells in Graves' hyperthyroidism and ophthalmopathy. The source material, RNA transcripts, was used to amplify TCR beta CDR3 regions. The primer set for the first-round RT-PCR of the TCR CDR3 was HTBI. TCRdb analysed the multiplex PCR reads with MiXCR anew, one entry per CDR3 protein. The repertoire holds a few hundred thousand distinct CDR3 sequences, 15% to 18% seen once, with over 7.5% in the top ten. The V and J ends lost 0 bases and 4 bases, in that order; junction bases with no gene match: 7. The CDR3 has 17 amino acids. Germline V gene lookup returns CDR1 LGHDT and CDR2 YNNKEL (reference sequence).

Material: blood. This clonotype originated in a woman under 30 with Graves' hyperthyroidism. The chain joins TRBV3-1 to TRBJ2-2, with 8 bases matching TRBD2. The chain's CDR3 is CASSQEARGGRTGELFF. The CDR3 nucleotides read TGTGCCAGCAGCCAAGAGGCCCGGGGGGGCCGCACCGGGGAGCTGTTTTTT. Full variable domain (outside the CDR3, taken from reference TRBV3-1 and TRBJ2-2): DTAVSQTPKYLVTQMGNDKSIKCEQNLGHDTMYWYKQDSKKFLKIMFSYNNKELIINETVPNRFSPKSPDKAHLNLHINSLELGDSAVYFCASSQEARGGRTGELFFGEGSRLTVL.